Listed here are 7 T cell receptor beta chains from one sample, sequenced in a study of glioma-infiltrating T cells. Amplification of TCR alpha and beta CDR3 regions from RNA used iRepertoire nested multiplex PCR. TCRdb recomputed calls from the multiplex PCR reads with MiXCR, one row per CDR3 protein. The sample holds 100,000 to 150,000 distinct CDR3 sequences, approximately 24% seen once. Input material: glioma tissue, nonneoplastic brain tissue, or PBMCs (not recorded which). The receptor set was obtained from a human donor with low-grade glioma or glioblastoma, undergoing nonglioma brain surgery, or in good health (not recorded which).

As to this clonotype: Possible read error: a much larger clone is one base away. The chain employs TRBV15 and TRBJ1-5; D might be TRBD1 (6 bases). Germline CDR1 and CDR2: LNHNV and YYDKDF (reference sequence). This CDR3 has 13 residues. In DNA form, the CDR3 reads TGTGCCACCAGCAGAGCCCACGACAGGCCTTACAATTTT. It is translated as CATSRAHDRPYNF. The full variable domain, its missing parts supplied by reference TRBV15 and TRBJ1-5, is DAMVIQNPRYQVTQFGKPVTLSCSQTLNHNVMYWYQQKSSQAPKLLFHYYDKDFNNEADTPDNFQSRRPNTSFCFLDIRSPGLGDTAMYLCATSRAHDRPYNFGDGTRLSIL.

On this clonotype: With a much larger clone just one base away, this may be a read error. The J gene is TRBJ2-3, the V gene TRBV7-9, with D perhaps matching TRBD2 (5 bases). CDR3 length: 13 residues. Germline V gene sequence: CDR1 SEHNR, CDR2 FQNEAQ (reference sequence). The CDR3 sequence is CASSFQGLVPQCF. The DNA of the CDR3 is TGTGCCAGCAGCTTCCAAGGACTCGTCCCGCAGTGTTTT.

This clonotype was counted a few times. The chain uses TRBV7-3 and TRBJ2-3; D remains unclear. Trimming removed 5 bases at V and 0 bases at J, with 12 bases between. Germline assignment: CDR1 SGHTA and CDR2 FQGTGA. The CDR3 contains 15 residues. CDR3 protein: CASSPGIPSTDTQYF. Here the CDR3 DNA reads TGTGCCAGCAGCCCTGGGATACCTAGCACAGATACGCAGTATTTT.

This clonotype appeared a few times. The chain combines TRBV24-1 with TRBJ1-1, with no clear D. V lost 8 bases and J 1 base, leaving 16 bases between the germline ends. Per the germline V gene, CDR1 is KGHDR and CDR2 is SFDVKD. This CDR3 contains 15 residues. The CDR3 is CATTAAKMGNTEAFF. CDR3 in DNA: TGTGCCACCACTGCGGCAAAGATGGGGAACACTGAAGCTTTCTTT.

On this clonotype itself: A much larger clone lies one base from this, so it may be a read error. The CDR3 DNA sequence: TGTGCCATCACTAAACAGGGGGCCTATGGCTACACCTTC. It yields the protein CAITKQGAYGYTF. V usage is TRBV6-1 and J usage is TRBJ1-2; 9 nucleotides agree with TRBD1. Germline-derived CDR1 and CDR2 are MNHNS and SASEGT. V trimming: 10 bases; J trimming: 4 bases; junction bases outside the gene matches: 7. The CDR3 totals 13 residues.

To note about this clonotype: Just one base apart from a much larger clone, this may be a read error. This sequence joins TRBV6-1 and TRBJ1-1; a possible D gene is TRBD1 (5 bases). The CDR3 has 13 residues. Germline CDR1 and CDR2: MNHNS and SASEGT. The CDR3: CASIGHGNAEAFF. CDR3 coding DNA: TGTGCCAGCATTGGACATGGGAACGCTGAAGCTTTCTTT.

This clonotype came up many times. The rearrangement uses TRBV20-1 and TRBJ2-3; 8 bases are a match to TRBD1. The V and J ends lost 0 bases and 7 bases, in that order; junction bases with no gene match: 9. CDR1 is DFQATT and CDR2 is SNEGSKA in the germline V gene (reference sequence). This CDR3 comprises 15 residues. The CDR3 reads CSARDFIGTGHTQYF. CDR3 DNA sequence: TGCAGTGCTAGAGATTTCATCGGGACAGGACATACGCAGTATTTT.